This entry lists 6 T cell receptor beta chains sequenced from one sample in a study of T cells in Graves' hyperthyroidism and ophthalmopathy. Researchers took RNA transcripts and amplified the TCR beta CDR3 regions from them. A set of HTBI primers served as the primers for a first-round RT-PCR of the TCR CDR3. MiXCR was run by TCRdb on the multiplex PCR reads, yielding one entry per CDR3 protein. Among hundreds of thousands of distinct CDR3 sequences listed, around 21% were seen once. The sample was blood. Receptor source: a man aged 25-45 years with Graves' ophthalmopathy.

This chain uses TRBV12-3 or TRBV12-4 with TRBJ2-5, with TRBD2 identical over 7 bases. The CDR3 length is 16 residues. The ends lost 3 bases at V and 4 bases at J; junction bases unmatched: 11. CDR3 bases: TGTGCCAGCAGTTTCGGATTGGTGGGGGGGTCAGAGACCCAGTACTTC. Protein product: CASSFGLVGGSETQYF.

This clonotype was found many times. V usage is TRBV12-3 or TRBV12-4 and J usage is TRBJ2-3, with TRBD2 matching over 7 bases. The CDR3 runs 13 residues. The V and J ends lost 6 bases and 6 bases, in that order; junction bases with no gene match: 6. The CDR3 coding sequence is TGTGCCAGCAGGGGGGGGTTCCAGGATACGCAGTATTTT. Protein product: CASRGGFQDTQYF.

The V gene is TRBV5-1, the J gene TRBJ1-2, with D possibly matching TRBD1 (5 bases). This CDR3 spans 14 amino acids. The germline CDR1 and CDR2 sequences are SGHRS and YFSETQ. The ends were cut back, 3 bases at V and 4 bases at J, with 13 bases in the middle. The CDR3 DNA sequence: TGCGCCAGCAGCTCGAGTCAGGGTGGCTATGGCTACACCTTC. Protein sequence: CASSSSQGGYGYTF. The full variable domain, rest sourced from reference TRBV5-1 and TRBJ1-2, is KAGVTQTPRYLIKTRGQQVTLSCSPISGHRSVSWYQQTPGQGLQFLFEYFSETQRNKGNFPGRFSGRQFSNSRSEMNVSTLELGDSALYLCASSSSQGGYGYTFGSGTRLTVV.

The chain couples TRBV6-1 to TRBJ1-5, with no clear D. The germline V gene has CDR1 MNHNS and CDR2 SASEGT. Trimming pared 4 bases from V and 0 bases from J, leaving 7 bases between. This CDR3 spans 14 amino acids. The CDR3 DNA is TGTGCCAGCAGTGCCCGGGCTAGCAATCAGCCCCAGCATTTT. Translation: CASSARASNQPQHF.

There are many counts of this clonotype. The CDR3: CASSLRRQGDQPQHF. For the CDR3, the DNA is TGTGCCAGCAGTTTAAGACGACAGGGAGATCAGCCCCAGCATTTT. The rearrangement links TRBV12-3 or TRBV12-4 to TRBJ1-5; 7 positions match TRBD1. The CDR3 consists of 15 residues. J gave up 5 bases and V 2 bases, and 6 bases lay outside the gene matches.

The chain couples TRBV5-6 to TRBJ1-5; 11 nucleotides match TRBD1. Looked up from germline, CDR1 is SGHDT and CDR2 is YYEEEE. The ends lost 4 bases at V and 2 bases at J; junction bases unmatched: 2. This CDR3 region has 15 residues. CDR3 DNA sequence: TGTGCCAGCAGCCGGACAGGGGGCTGCAATCAGCCCCAGCATTTT. Its translation is CASSRTGGCNQPQHF.